Below, 27 T cell receptor beta chains from the same sample are listed, as sequenced in a study of molecular identifiers for immune sequencing clone quantification. TCRdb analysed the PCR reads with MiXCR anew, one entry per CDR3 protein. The sample lists about half a million distinct CDR3 sequences, around 21% occurring once. Sequencing used naive CD8+ T cells from blood, with Jurkat cell RNA spiked in. Subset indicated: FACS-sorted CD8+CD4-CCR7+CD45RA+ naive T cells. These receptors originate from a human donor in good health. Some libraries in this study had Jurkat cell RNA spiked in.

This clonotype has just a few counts. The CDR3 reads CASSLSSGGAYEQYF. The CDR3 region has the DNA TGTGCCAGCAGTTTATCATCAGGGGGGGCCTACGAGCAGTACTTC. The rearrangement links TRBV27 to TRBJ2-7; D is possibly TRBD1 or TRBD2 (7 bases each). The CDR3 consists of 15 residues. Trimming stripped 0 bases from V and 2 bases from J, with 11 bases between. Germline values: CDR1 MNHEY, CDR2 SMNVEV (reference sequence).

In its sample, this clonotype was seen a few times. V is TRBV6-5 and J is TRBJ2-7; D might be TRBD1 or TRBD2, each matching 5 bases. Germline CDR1 is MNHEY and CDR2 is SVGAGI. The CDR3 length is 15 residues. V lost 0 bases, J lost 2 bases, and 11 bases lay in between. CDR3 sequence reads: CASSYSRDLTYEQYF. CDR3 bases: TGTGCCAGCAGTTACTCTCGGGACCTTACCTACGAGCAGTACTTC.

On this clonotype itself: Since no conserved phenylalanine or tryptophan closes the CDR3, a read error is the likely cause. This sequence joins TRBV9 and TRBJ2-3, with 13 positions matching TRBD2. The CDR3 length is 18 residues. Germline V gene lookup returns CDR1 SGDLS and CDR2 YYNGEE. The V gene end was trimmed by 4 bases and the J gene end by 3 bases; junction bases not matched to a gene: 11. The CDR3 reads CASSRRGLAGEHTDTQYS. The CDR3 DNA reads as TGTGCCAGCAGCCGACGCGGACTAGCGGGAGAACATACAGATACGCAGTATTCT.

Concerning this clonotype: This clone may be a read error of a much larger clone one base away. The CDR3 does not close with the conserved phenylalanine or tryptophan, likely indicating a read error. V usage is TRBV20-1 and J usage is TRBJ1-5; TRBD1 matches 7 bases. This CDR3 is built from 14 residues. Germline V gene data show CDR1 as DFQATT and CDR2 as SNEGSKA (reference sequence). V gave up 1 base and J gave up 2 bases; unmatched junction bases: 2. CDR3: CSARVGTGNQPQHL. The CDR3 nucleotides are TGCAGTGCTAGAGTGGGGACAGGCAATCAGCCCCAGCATTTA.

The V call is TRBV4-1, the J call TRBJ2-1; 7 nucleotides match TRBD2. J gave up 7 bases and V 2 bases, and 5 bases lay outside the gene matches. Germline V gene sequence: CDR1 MGHRA, CDR2 YSYEKL. The length of the CDR3 is 14 residues. The CDR3 sequence is CASSQPREGNEQFF. For the CDR3, the DNA is TGCGCCAGCAGCCAACCTAGGGAGGGGAATGAGCAGTTCTTC.

This clonotype was detected a few times. The genes are TRBV29-1 and TRBJ2-7; D gene unclear. Trimming cost V 1 base and J 0 bases, with 13 bases left between them. The CDR3 spans 15 residues. The germline CDR1 and CDR2 sequences are SQVTM and ANQGSEA. CDR3: CSVEGINGSSYEQYF. CDR3 DNA: TGCAGCGTTGAAGGTATTAACGGCAGCTCCTACGAGCAGTACTTC.

This clonotype was recorded at least ten times. The rearrangement links TRBV6-5 to TRBJ2-3; 12 nucleotides match TRBD2. V lost 0 bases and J lost 5; bases outside the gene matches: 9. Per germline, CDR1 MNHEY and CDR2 SVGAGI. The CDR3 runs 18 residues. The CDR3 reads CASSYSMTSGSIGDTQYF. The CDR3 bases are TGTGCCAGCAGTTACTCGATGACTAGCGGGAGTATAGGAGATACGCAGTATTTT.

The chain carries TRBV27 and TRBJ2-7; no clear D. CDR1 and CDR2 (germline): MNHEY, SMNVEV (reference sequence). With 4 bases removed from V and 7 bases from J, the gap between germline ends came to 8 bases. This CDR3 spans 11 amino acids. Here the CDR3 reads CASSSSVEQYF. The CDR3 coding sequence is TGTGCCAGCAGTTCCAGCGTAGAGCAGTACTTC.

This clonotype turned up a few times. V usage is TRBV6-7 and J usage is TRBJ1-5; D remains unclear. TRBV6-7 is filed as an ORF, its function uncertain. The ends were cut back, 6 bases at V and 7 bases at J, with 10 bases in the middle. This CDR3 has 12 residues. The CDR3 DNA reads as TGTGCCAGCAGGCCGGGTTGCCAGCCCCAGCATTTT. Its translation is CASRPGCQPQHF.

This chain links TRBV2 with TRBJ2-7; 7 nucleotides align to TRBD1. CDR1 is SNHLY, CDR2 FYNNEI, per germline. The CDR3 extends over 14 amino acids. Trimming at V came to 4 bases and at J to 0 bases, leaving 3 bases not matched to a gene. The CDR3 nucleotides are TGTGCCAGCAGTGCGACAGGGCCCTCCTACGAGCAGTACTTC. Protein product: CASSATGPSYEQYF. The entire variable domain, with the rest obtained from reference TRBV2 and TRBJ2-7, is as follows: EPEVTQTPSHQVTQMGQEVILRCVPISNHLYFYWYRQILGQKVEFLVSFYNNEISEKSEIFDDQFSVERPDGSNFTLKIRSTKLEDSAMYFCASSATGPSYEQYFGPGTRLTVT.

This clonotype was detected ten times or more. V and J are TRBV23-1 and TRBJ1-5, with a tentative D call TRBD1 (5 bases). TRBV23-1 is noted as an ORF with a role that remains uncertain. This CDR3 is built from 18 residues. V was trimmed by 3 bases and J by 5 bases, leaving 23 bases between them. CDR3 loop: CASSHPLKTWGDHQPQHF. For the CDR3, the DNA is TGCGCCAGCAGTCACCCCCTTAAGACGTGGGGGGATCATCAGCCCCAGCATTTT.

This clonotype showed up just a few times. This chain uses TRBV27 with TRBJ2-2, with D maybe TRBD1 (5 bases). The germline V and J ends were trimmed by 11 bases and 3 bases, with 13 bases remaining between them. Germline V CDR1 and CDR2: MNHEY, SMNVEV (reference sequence). The CDR3 runs to 13 residues. CDR3 DNA sequence: TGTGCCGGGTACACAGGATACACCGGGGAGCTGTTTTTT. Residues: CAGYTGYTGELFF.

This clonotype was detected ten times or more. The chain links TRBV15 to TRBJ2-3; 12 bases align to TRBD2. After removal of 0 bases from V and 2 bases from J, the junction contained 9 bases not matched to a gene. Germline lookup yields CDR1 LNHNV and CDR2 YYDKDF (reference sequence). The CDR3 length is 19 residues. The CDR3 coding sequence is TGTGCCACCAGCAGAGATATCCGACTAGCGGGAGCGGACACAGATACGCAGTATTTT. Residues: CATSRDIRLAGADTDTQYF. Variable domain in full (rest from reference TRBV15 and TRBJ2-3): DAMVIQNPRYQVTQFGKPVTLSCSQTLNHNVMYWYQQKSSQAPKLLFHYYDKDFNNEADTPDNFQSRRPNTSFCFLDIRSPGLGDTAMYLCATSRDIRLAGADTDTQYFGPGTRLTVL.

The rearrangement links TRBV12-3 or TRBV12-4 to TRBJ2-7; 7 nucleotides align to TRBD2. V dropped 3 bases and J dropped 5; count of bases not matched to a gene: 4. This CDR3 comprises 13 residues. The CDR3 DNA follows: TGTGCCAGCAGTTTGGCTCGGGGGGACGAGCAGTACTTC. This sequence encodes CASSLARGDEQYF.

V and J are TRBV30 and TRBJ1-4, with D perhaps matching TRBD1 (5 bases). Trimming took 5 bases from V and 7 from J, leaving 8 bases between them. Looked up from germline, CDR1 is GTSNPN and CDR2 is SVGIG (reference sequence). CDR3 length: 11 amino acids. The CDR3 coding sequence is TGTGCCTGGTCCGGGGGTGAAAAACTGTTTTTT. Residues: CAWSGGEKLFF. Drawing the rest from reference TRBV30 and TRBJ1-4, the complete variable domain is SQTIHQWPATLVQPVGSPLSLECTVEGTSNPNLYWYRQAAGRGLQLLFYSVGIGQISSEVPQNLSASRPQDRQFILSSKKLLLSDSGFYLCAWSGGEKLFFGSGTQLSVL.

The CDR3 nucleotides are TGTGCCAGCAGTCCCACAGGGGGACCCTATGGCTACACCTTC. Protein: CASSPTGGPYGYTF. The J gene is TRBJ1-2, the V gene TRBV12-3 or TRBV12-4; 8 nucleotides match TRBD1. The V gene end was trimmed by 5 bases and the J gene end by 4 bases; junction bases not matched to a gene: 6. The length of the CDR3 is 14 residues.

Comment on this clonotype: This sequence may be a read error, since a much larger clone differs from it by one base. The rearrangement uses TRBV27 and TRBJ1-5; D perhaps matches TRBD1 (6 bases). V was clipped by 10 bases and J by 5 bases, with 15 bases between them. Germline lookup yields CDR1 MNHEY and CDR2 SMNVEV (reference sequence). This CDR3 contains 13 residues. The CDR3 reads CAIRLTGYQPQHF. In DNA form, the CDR3 reads TGTGCCATCAGACTCACAGGGTATCAGCCCCAGCATTTT.

V and J are TRBV2 and TRBJ1-1; D unresolved. The germline V gene has CDR1 SNHLY and CDR2 FYNNEI. CDR3 length: 16 amino acids. V dropped 2 bases and J dropped 7 bases, with 20 bases sitting between them. This CDR3 is CASSESVQALQFEAFF. The CDR3 DNA follows: TGTGCCAGCAGTGAAAGCGTGCAGGCCCTACAATTTGAAGCTTTCTTT.

V and J are TRBV4-1 and TRBJ2-5; 11 nucleotides agree with TRBD2. Trimming removed 2 bases from V and 5 bases from J; junction bases left unmatched: 13. CDR3 length: 18 residues. In germline, CDR1 is MGHRA, CDR2 YSYEKL. CDR3 DNA sequence: TGCGCCAGCAGCCAAAGCCACTCACTAGCGGGGGCCGGGGAGACCCAGTACTTC. This sequence encodes CASSQSHSLAGAGETQYF.

This clonotype has at least ten counts. This rearrangement joins TRBV7-9 to TRBJ2-7; 9 bases align to TRBD1. From germline, CDR1 is SEHNR and CDR2 FQNEAQ (reference sequence). This CDR3 has 14 residues. Germline trimming cut 3 bases from V and 5 bases from J; bases unmatched to any gene: 5. The CDR3 spells CASSFRTGDHEQYF. In DNA, the CDR3 is TGTGCCAGCAGCTTCAGGACAGGGGACCACGAGCAGTACTTC.

The sample holds one count of this clonotype. It may be a read error: a sequence one base away is much more abundant. J is TRBJ2-7 and V is TRBV5-1, with TRBD1 matching 8 bases. CDR1 and CDR2 from the germline V gene are SGHRS and YFSETQ. The CDR3 is made up of 16 amino acids. The junction had 9 bases not matched to a gene; V was cut back by 2 bases and J by 2 bases. In DNA form, the CDR3 reads TGCGCCAGCAGCTTTCAAAGGGGACAGGTCACCTACGAGCAGTACTTC. Amino acid sequence: CASSFQRGQVTYEQYF.

This clonotype was seen repeatedly, ten times or more. The chain links TRBV7-2 to TRBJ1-5; 9 bases align to TRBD1. CDR1 and CDR2 from the germline V gene are SGHTA and FQGNSA. Unmatched junction bases numbered 6, after V lost 2 bases and J lost 4 bases. This CDR3 comprises 16 residues. The CDR3 nucleotides are TGTGCCAGCAGCTTAACCCGGACAGGGGCAAATCAGCCCCAGCATTTT. Protein: CASSLTRTGANQPQHF. Together with reference TRBV7-2 and TRBJ1-5, the CDR3 gives the full variable domain: GAGVSQSPSNKVTEKGKDVELRCDPISGHTALYWYRQSLGQGLEFLIYFQGNSAPDKSGLPSDRFSAERTGGSVSTLTIQRTQQEDSAVYLCASSLTRTGANQPQHFGDGTRLSIL.

This clonotype was counted at least ten times. CDR3 bases: TGCAGTGCTAGTAGCTGGACTAGCACAGATACGCAGTATTTT. This translates into CSASSWTSTDTQYF. The chain is built from TRBV20-1 and TRBJ2-3, with D tentatively TRBD2 (5 bases). V was cut by 3 bases and J by 0 bases, with 10 bases left in between. In germline, CDR1 is DFQATT, CDR2 SNEGSKA (reference sequence). There are 14 residues in the CDR3.

This clonotype was seen more than once but under ten times. The rearrangement uses TRBV5-6 and TRBJ2-1, with TRBD2 matching over 7 bases. There are 12 residues in the CDR3. V shed 0 bases, J shed 9 bases, and the junction held 0 bases outside the gene matches. Germline CDR1 reads SGHDT; CDR2 reads YYEEEE. The CDR3 spells CASSLGEGEQFF. The CDR3, as DNA: TGTGCCAGCAGCTTGGGGGAGGGTGAGCAGTTCTTC.

The chain uses TRBV20-1 and TRBJ2-7; 7 nucleotides match TRBD2. This CDR3 is built from 14 residues. The V segment lost 5 bases and the J segment 6 bases; nucleotides outside the gene matches: 13. Germline lookup yields CDR1 DFQATT and CDR2 SNEGSKA (reference sequence). As DNA, the CDR3 is TGCAGTGCTGAAGAAGAGCGGGAAGGAAGCGAGCAGTACTTC. Its protein is CSAEEEREGSEQYF.

A note on this clonotype: The conserved phenylalanine or tryptophan normally closing the CDR3 is absent here, so this likely arose from a read error. V usage is TRBV6-9 and J usage is TRBJ2-7; D ambiguous. The CDR3 sequence is 16 residues long. The germline V and J ends were trimmed by 0 bases and 0 bases, with 12 bases remaining between them. The germline gives CDR1 MNHGY, CDR2 SVAAGI. CDR3 in amino acids: CASSYSGLSFSYEQYL. The CDR3 nucleotides are TGTGCCAGCAGTTATTCGGGATTGAGTTTCTCCTACGAGCAGTACCTC.

This clonotype was recorded at least ten times. The gene calls are TRBV4-1 and TRBJ2-5, with D uncertain. Germline loops: CDR1 MGHRA, CDR2 YSYEKL. Trimming left V 1 base short and J 2 bases short, with 14 bases between. The CDR3 extends over 16 amino acids. The DNA for the CDR3 is TGCGCCAGCAGCCAAGTTGCTCTAAGGGATCAAGAGACCCAGTACTTC. Translating gives CASSQVALRDQETQYF.